These 25 T cell receptor beta chains were sequenced from one sample in a study of TIL therapy for anti-PD-1-resistant metastatic lung cancer. The time point is: pre-treatment sample, taken before nivolumab and TIL therapy. The tumor samples were excised metastases, mostly pleural nodules or supraclavicular lymph nodes. This was the immunoSEQ v3 assay. Assay used: immunoSEQ multiplex PCR; TCRdb lists only in-frame clones, some missing. The sample contains about 26,000 clones, roughly two thirds of which appear only once. This specimen consisted of tumor tissue, obtained at baseline. Source of these receptors: a person between 30 and 80 years old with non-small cell lung cancer.

The chain combines TRBV19 with TRBJ1-5; D uncertain. Germline V gives CDR1 LNHDA, CDR2 SQIVND (reference sequence). Trimming took off 3 bases at V and 9 bases at J, with 15 bases between the two ends. This CDR3 is 14 amino acids long. Written as DNA, the CDR3 is TGTGCCAGTAGTATCGCCGGGCCAGGCCCGCCCCAGCATTTT. Translated, it gives CASSIAGPGPPQHF. The whole variable domain, filled in from reference TRBV19 and TRBJ1-5, reads DGGITQSPKYLFRKEGQNVTLSCEQNLNHDAMYWYRQDPGQGLRLIYYSQIVNDFQKGDIAEGYSVSREKKESFPLTVTSAQKNPTAFYLCASSIAGPGPPQHFGDGTRLSIL.

This chain connects TRBV2 to TRBJ2-7, with D perhaps assigned TRBD1 or TRBD2 (6 bases each). Trimming left V 10 bases short and J 2 bases short, with 15 bases between. The CDR3 totals 13 residues. The germline V gene encodes CDR1 SNHLY and CDR2 FYNNEI. As DNA, the CDR3 is TGTGCCATCGTCAGGGGACTCACCTACGAGCAGTACTTC. This encodes CAIVRGLTYEQYF.

This clone occurred a few times. The rearrangement joins TRBV7-2 to TRBJ2-7; TRBD2 might be the D (5 bases). CDR1 is SGHTA and CDR2 is FQGNSA in the germline V gene. Between the trimmed V and J ends, which lost 5 bases and 6 bases, there was a span of 14 bases. The CDR3 runs 13 residues. The CDR3 region is CASSRSEVSEQYF. The CDR3 coding sequence is TGTGCCAGCAGCCGGTCGGAGGTGAGCGAGCAGTACTTC. Full variable domain (outside the CDR3, taken from reference TRBV7-2 and TRBJ2-7): GAGVSQSPSNKVTEKGKDVELRCDPISGHTALYWYRQSLGQGLEFLIYFQGNSAPDKSGLPSDRFSAERTGGSVSTLTIQRTQQEDSAVYLCASSRSEVSEQYFGPGTRLTVT.

This clone turned up a few times. This chain connects TRBV7-2 to TRBJ2-2; D not resolved. This CDR3 comprises 13 residues. Trimming shortened V by 5 bases and J by 0 bases, and 4 bases separated the two germline ends. In germline, CDR1 is SGHTA, CDR2 FQGNSA. CDR3 sequence reads: CASSRANTGELFF. The DNA of the CDR3 is TGTGCCAGCAGCCGGGCGAACACCGGGGAGCTGTTTTTT.

V usage is TRBV5-1 and J usage is TRBJ1-4; D is undetermined. CDR3 size: 15 residues. The V gene lost 0 bases and the J gene lost 4 bases, with 10 bases spanning the gap. Germline V gives CDR1 SGHRS, CDR2 YFSETQ. The chain's CDR3 is CASSLAGQFNEKLFF. CDR3 sequence (DNA): TGCGCCAGCAGCTTGGCAGGCCAGTTTAATGAAAAACTGTTTTTT.

This chain joins TRBV6-5 and TRBJ1-2; D is perhaps TRBD1 (5 bases). Germline CDR1 and CDR2: MNHEY and SVGAGI. Between the trimmed V and J ends, which lost 0 bases and 7 bases, there was a span of 12 bases. This CDR3 region has 14 residues. The CDR3 DNA follows: TGTGCCAGCAGTTACTCCGGGGGTGAGATTGGCTACACCTTC. This codes for CASSYSGGEIGYTF.

V is TRBV7-9 and J is TRBJ1-6; 7 nucleotides agree with TRBD1. CDR1 and CDR2 (germline): SEHNR, FQNEAQ (reference sequence). With V trimmed by 5 bases and J by 7 bases, 5 bases remained unmatched. The CDR3 contains 14 residues. In DNA form, the CDR3 reads TGTGCCAGCAGCCGGACACAGGGGAATTCACCCCTCCACTTT. Protein: CASSRTQGNSPLHF.

CDR3 nucleotides: TGTGCCAGCGATACCCCCGGGAGCCAAGAGACCCAGTACTTC. It translates to CASDTPGSQETQYF. This chain links TRBV19 with TRBJ2-5; possibly TRBD2 for D (6 bases). The V end was cut by 9 bases, the J end by 1 base, with 15 bases between. This CDR3 spans 14 amino acids. Germline V gene lookup returns CDR1 LNHDA and CDR2 SQIVND (reference sequence).

This clone was detected once. The chain links TRBV7-3 to TRBJ1-2; D possibly corresponds to TRBD1 (5 bases). This CDR3 has 13 amino acids. Germline lookup yields CDR1 SGHTA and CDR2 FQGTGA. V was shortened by 2 bases and J by 6 bases, with 10 bases between the two germline ends. The CDR3 region has the DNA TGTGCCAGCAGCTTAGGCAGGGCTGATGGCTACACCTTC. Protein sequence: CASSLGRADGYTF.

This sequence joins TRBV6-5 and TRBJ2-3; TRBD2 agrees at 11 bases. Looked up from germline, CDR1 is MNHEY and CDR2 is SVGAGI. This CDR3 has 14 amino acids. V was clipped by 6 bases and J by 1 base; unmatched bases: 0. The CDR3 sequence is CASRLAGGTDTQYF. CDR3 in DNA: TGTGCCAGCAGACTAGCGGGGGGCACAGATACGCAGTATTTT.

This sequence joins TRBV18 and TRBJ2-7; 10 positions match TRBD1. The germline CDR1 and CDR2 sequences are KGHSH and LQKENI. The length of the CDR3 is 17 residues. J was trimmed by 4 bases and V by 0 bases; bases with no gene match: 9. The CDR3 DNA sequence: TGTGCCAGCTCACCACCATTATCGGGACAGGGGAGGTACGAGCAGTACTTC. It translates to CASSPPLSGQGRYEQYF.

The genes are TRBV27 and TRBJ2-4; 8 bases map to TRBD1. CDR3 length equals 14 residues. Germline V CDR1 and CDR2: MNHEY, SMNVEV (reference sequence). V dropped 2 bases and J dropped 6; count of bases not matched to a gene: 3. The CDR3 protein is CASSLRTGRNIQYF. The DNA for the CDR3 is TGTGCCAGCAGTTTACGGACAGGGAGAAACATTCAGTACTTC.

The chain joins TRBV5-4 to TRBJ1-2; D unclear. The ends were cut back, 0 bases at V and 4 bases at J, with 7 bases in the middle. This CDR3 spans 13 amino acids. The germline CDR1 and CDR2 sequences are SGHNT and YYREEE (reference sequence). The CDR3 nucleotides read TGTGCCAGCAGCTTGGTCCAGCTCTATGGCTACACCTTC. Its protein is CASSLVQLYGYTF. The full variable domain, with the rest looked up from reference TRBV5-4 and TRBJ1-2, is ETGVTQSPTHLIKTRGQQVTLRCSSQSGHNTVSWYQQALGQGPQFIFQYYREEENGRGNFPPRFSGLQFPNYSSELNVNALELDDSALYLCASSLVQLYGYTFGSGTRLTVV.

In this sample, this clone turned up once. The gene calls are TRBV6-6 and TRBJ2-7; tentative D call: TRBD1 (6 bases). The CDR3 sequence is 14 residues long. Trimming shortened V by 6 bases and J by 2 bases, and 14 bases separated the two germline ends. CDR1 is MNHNY and CDR2 is SVGAGI in the germline V gene (reference sequence). The CDR3 spells CASSSLQGTYEQYF. CDR3 in DNA: TGTGCCAGCAGCTCACTACAGGGTACCTACGAGCAGTACTTC.

This chain links TRBV29-1 with TRBJ2-6; possible D gene TRBD1, 6 bases. The CDR3 loop spans 14 amino acids. Germline values: CDR1 SQVTM, CDR2 ANQGSEA. V was pared by 6 bases and J by 0 bases, with 9 bases between. CDR3 sequence reads: CSVLQGSGANVLTF. The CDR3 coding sequence is TGCAGCGTACTACAGGGCTCTGGGGCCAACGTCCTGACTTTC.

This chain links TRBV6-4 with TRBJ1-1; D is undetermined. CDR1 is MRHNA, CDR2 SNTAGT, per germline. The CDR3 has 10 residues. Trimming removed 6 bases from V and 10 bases from J, with 9 bases in between. The CDR3 sequence: CASSPSGAFF. The CDR3 DNA reads as TGTGCCAGCAGCCCCTCCGGAGCTTTCTTT.

This chain links TRBV6-1 with TRBJ1-5; possible D gene TRBD1, 5 bases. There are 13 residues in the CDR3. V lost 11 bases, J lost 2 bases, and 13 bases lay in between. The germline V gene has CDR1 MNHNS and CDR2 SASEGT. The CDR3 loop reads CAVGESGNQPQHF. Here the CDR3 DNA reads TGTGCCGTGGGGGAAAGTGGCAATCAGCCCCAGCATTTT.

This clone was recorded a few times. The chain carries TRBV7-2 and TRBJ2-2; TRBD1 matches 9 bases. The V segment lost 5 bases and the J segment 13 bases; nucleotides outside the gene matches: 11. Per germline, CDR1 SGHTA and CDR2 FQGNSA. This CDR3 is built from 14 residues. The DNA of the CDR3 is TGTGCCAGCAGCACGGACAGGGGACGGGGATTGCTGTTTTTT. Its protein product is CASSTDRGRGLLFF.

This clone was seen only a few times. The rearrangement uses TRBV2 and TRBJ2-2, with TRBD2 matching over 9 bases. This CDR3 comprises 16 residues. Unmatched junction bases numbered 5, after V lost 4 bases and J lost 2 bases. Germline values: CDR1 SNHLY, CDR2 FYNNEI. CDR3 sequence: CASSGTGLANTGELFF. The CDR3 DNA is TGTGCCAGCAGTGGAACGGGACTAGCAAACACCGGGGAGCTGTTTTTT.

This clone has a handful of counts. The chain is built from TRBV7-9 and TRBJ2-7; 13 positions agree with TRBD2. V shed 4 bases and J 5 bases; nucleotides not matched to a gene: 5. Germline V lookup: CDR1 SEHNR, CDR2 FQNEAQ (reference sequence). The length of the CDR3 is 15 residues. CDR3 residues: CASSYPGTSGDEQYF. The CDR3 coding sequence is TGTGCCAGCAGCTATCCCGGGACTAGCGGGGACGAGCAGTACTTC.

The J gene is TRBJ2-7, the V gene TRBV21-1; the D segment call TRBD1 is taken from the table without a DNA check. TRBV21-1 represents a pseudogene. This CDR3 region has 13 residues. The CDR3 DNA sequence: TGTGCCTCGGCAGGGGACAGGGGCTACGAGCAGTACTTC. It codes for CASAGDRGYEQYF.

The chain links TRBV7-2 to TRBJ2-1; tentatively, D is TRBD1 or TRBD2 (5 bases each). V dropped 7 bases and J dropped 7 bases, with 17 bases sitting between them. The CDR3 is 14 residues long. The V gene's germline CDR1 is SGHTA and CDR2 FQGNSA. For the CDR3, the DNA is TGTGCCAGCACTATATTGGGGACGGTAAATGAGCAGTTCTTC. As protein: CASTILGTVNEQFF.

The genes are TRBV9 and TRBJ2-2, with 11 bases that match TRBD1. The V gene's germline CDR1 is SGDLS and CDR2 YYNGEE. CDR3 length equals 15 residues. V lost 4 bases to trimming and J lost 6 bases; unmatched junction nucleotides: 5. The CDR3 is CASSSRDRGAGELFF. The CDR3 DNA reads TGTGCCAGCAGCTCCCGGGACAGGGGGGCCGGGGAGCTGTTTTTT.

This clone was counted between two and nine times. The V gene is TRBV11-3, the J gene TRBJ2-5; tentatively, D is TRBD2 (6 bases). The CDR3 contains 16 residues. CDR1 is SGHNT and CDR2 is YENEEA in the germline V gene. Trimming removed 4 bases at V and 4 bases at J, with 19 bases between. In DNA form, the CDR3 reads TGTGCCAGCAGCTCCCGGACTGTCCTAGCGCTAGAGACCCAGTACTTC. It yields the protein CASSSRTVLALETQYF.

The rearrangement links TRBV28 to TRBJ1-1, with D hard to call. CDR1 and CDR2 (germline): MDHEN, SYDVKM. This CDR3 spans 14 amino acids. V was clipped by 7 bases and J by 5 bases, with 17 bases between them. The CDR3 bases are TGTGCCAGCAATGAGGACCGGAGGTATACTGAAGCTTTCTTT. Translated, it gives CASNEDRRYTEAFF.